The 15 T cell receptor beta chains presented below share a single source sample, sequenced in a study of monozygotic twins with inflammatory bowel disease (dated by TCRdb to the late 2010s). Library generation was performed with 5' RACE. Sequencing was performed on an Illumina HiSeq 2500. Through TCRdb reprocessing, the reads give one entry per CDR3 protein sequence; DNA is omitted. The sample table on file contains roughly 300,000 distinct CDR3 sequences. The top ten clones comprise more than 4.5% of the sample. The material sequenced was blood. Every receptor here comes from a human donor with ulcerative colitis or Crohn's disease, or a healthy co-twin of an affected twin (not recorded which).

The rearrangement joins TRBV7-2 to TRBJ2-7; the D call from TCRdb, TRBD1, cannot be confirmed without DNA. Germline CDR1 is SGHTA and CDR2 is FQGNSA. This CDR3 has 17 residues. The CDR3 region is CASSLGAGQRLSYEQYF.

The chain links TRBV27 to TRBJ2-1; TCRdb lists TRBD2, though no DNA is available to test this call. Germline CDR1 MNHEY, CDR2 SMNVEV (reference sequence). This CDR3 has 16 residues. CDR3 residues: CASSLSGTSGNNEQFF.

The chain employs TRBV24-1 and TRBJ2-3; checking the TCRdb D call of TRBD2 is not possible without DNA. The CDR3 covers 15 residues. Germline V CDR1 and CDR2: KGHDR, SFDVKD. The CDR3 is CATGPTSGSADTQYF.

The chain joins TRBV7-2 to TRBJ2-5; there is no DNA to check the TCRdb D call of TRBD2. The CDR3 spans 14 residues. Looked up from germline, CDR1 is SGHTA and CDR2 is FQGNSA. CDR3 protein: CASSLSPGGETQYF.

This chain joins TRBV20-1 and TRBJ1-1; checking the TCRdb D call of TRBD1 is not possible without DNA. The CDR3 runs 13 residues. The germline gives CDR1 DFQATT, CDR2 SNEGSKA (reference sequence). CDR3: CSARQGTNTEAFF.

This sequence joins TRBV20-1 and TRBJ1-3; TCRdb reports TRBD1, a call that lacks DNA to check it against. In germline, CDR1 is DFQATT, CDR2 SNEGSKA (reference sequence). The CDR3 sequence is 15 residues long. Here the CDR3 reads CSARDLGAAGNTIYF.

The chain's CDR3 is CSARVPGTGGYEQYF. V gene TRBV20-1 combines with J gene TRBJ2-7; the TRBD1 assignment by TCRdb is unverifiable without DNA. CDR3 size: 15 residues. Germline CDR1 DFQATT, CDR2 SNEGSKA (reference sequence).

The chain employs TRBV6-1 and TRBJ1-4. The CDR3 consists of 13 residues. CDR1 MNHNS and CDR2 SASEGT come from the germline V gene. CDR3 sequence: CAHRREGNEKLFF.

J is TRBJ1-6 and V is TRBV5-4. The V gene's germline CDR1 is SGHNT and CDR2 YYREEE (reference sequence). The CDR3 runs 14 residues. This CDR3 reads CASSLDRVGSPLHF.

The chain carries TRBV7-9 and TRBJ1-3. The CDR3 totals 15 residues. CDR1 is SEHNR and CDR2 is FQNEAQ in the germline V gene (reference sequence). The CDR3 region is CASSTGDPSGNTIYF.

The V call is TRBV12-3 or TRBV12-4, the J call TRBJ1-5; TCRdb gives TRBD1 as the D gene, but with no DNA this cannot be confirmed. The CDR3 is 15 amino acids. CDR3: CASSLAAGFNQPQHF.

The rearrangement links TRBV5-6 to TRBJ2-4; the D call from TCRdb, TRBD1, cannot be confirmed without DNA. Germline V lookup: CDR1 SGHDT, CDR2 YYEEEE. The CDR3 length is 16 residues. This chain's CDR3 is CASSMTGTLAKNIQYF.

The chain recombines TRBV5-1 with TRBJ1-3; TCRdb returns TRBD1, unconfirmable since there is no DNA. The CDR3 is 16 amino acids. CDR1 and CDR2 (germline): SGHRS, YFSETQ. CDR3 loop: CASSDRQGSSGNTIYF.

The gene calls are TRBV19 and TRBJ1-1; TCRdb calls TRBD1, which cannot be checked without DNA. The CDR3 is 15 residues long. CDR1 and CDR2 (germline): LNHDA, SQIVND (reference sequence). The CDR3 region is CASSRYRTLNTEAFF.

V gene TRBV29-1 combines with J gene TRBJ2-1; with no DNA, the TCRdb D assignment of TRBD2 cannot be verified. Germline CDR1 SQVTM, CDR2 ANQGSEA. The CDR3 runs 13 residues. The chain's CDR3 is CSATGLGRNEQFF.